One and the same sample provided the 22 T cell receptor beta chains below, sequenced in a study of T cell clonality in common variable immunodeficiency. Only in-frame clones appear in the TCRdb table, and some are missing; sequencing was by immunoSEQ multiplex PCR. The table lists just over 25,000 clones, with no singletons. No cognate antigen is known for these TCRs. General study points: Common variable immunodeficiency TCR beta sequences reportedly had fewer deletions and N-nucleotide insertions.

The source material was peripheral blood mononuclear cells. The receptor set was obtained from a human donor with common variable immunodeficiency.

Concerning this clone: The read falls 3 residues short of the CDR3 end, and the missing part is taken from the germline J gene. The chain combines TRBV6-1 with TRBJ2-1, with TRBD2 identical over 8 bases. The V gene's germline CDR1 is MNHNS and CDR2 SASEGT. V lost 2 bases, J lost 6 bases, and 6 bases stayed unmatched. The CDR3 is 15 residues long. CDR3 DNA, as far as it was read: TGTGCCAGCAGTGAATGGTTCGGGACTAGCAATGAG. It specifies CASSEWFGTSNE. The CDR3, in full, reads CASSEWFGTSNEQFF.

This clone was recorded at least ten times. Read coverage stops 3 residues before the CDR3 terminus; the germline J gene supplies the remainder. The chain links TRBV20-1 to TRBJ1-5; 7 bases line up with TRBD1. CDR3 length: 18 residues. The trim removed 0 bases at V and 4 bases at J, leaving 15 bases unmatched. Germline values: CDR1 DFQATT, CDR2 SNEGSKA (reference sequence). This CDR3 reads CSARDPSLGDSRNQPQHF. The CDR3 bases that were read are TGCAGTGCTAGAGATCCAAGCCTCGGGGACAGCCGTAATCAGCCC.

This clone was seen many times. The DNA ends 3 residues before the CDR3 does, and the rest of the CDR3 is filled in from the germline J gene. This chain connects TRBV7-2 to TRBJ2-7, with D maybe TRBD1 (5 bases). V lost 2 bases and J lost 5, with 16 bases in between. Germline-derived CDR1 and CDR2 are SGHTA and FQGNSA. The CDR3 runs 15 residues. The CDR3 reads CASSLRRQGVHEQYF. The CDR3 DNA, read in part, is TGTGCCAGCAGCTTAAGGCGCCAGGGCGTACACGAG.

With regard to this clone: Read coverage stops 3 residues before the CDR3 terminus; the germline J gene supplies the remainder. The chain employs TRBV19 and TRBJ2-4, with 10 positions matching TRBD1. The CDR3 runs to 15 residues. V shed 5 bases, J shed 8 bases, and the junction held 9 bases outside the gene matches. The V gene's germline CDR1 is LNHDA and CDR2 SQIVND (reference sequence). CDR3 sequence: CASSARDRGVYIQYF. Incomplete CDR3 DNA: TGTGCCAGTAGTGCAAGGGACAGGGGTGTTTACATT.

This clone was detected only a few times. The sequenced fragment ends 3 residues before the CDR3 boundary, so the rest is inferred from the germline J gene. The rearrangement joins TRBV30 to TRBJ1-2; D gene unclear. V was clipped by 1 base and J by 1 base, with 10 bases between them. Germline-derived CDR1 and CDR2 are GTSNPN and SVGIG (reference sequence). The CDR3 is 14 amino acids. The CDR3 sequence: CAWSGFKVNYGYTF. The sequenced part of the CDR3 DNA is TGTGCCTGGAGTGGCTTTAAGGTTAACTATGGC.

This clone was counted many times. With the read ending 3 residues before the CDR3 end, the germline J gene is used to fill in that end. The chain is built from TRBV7-3 and TRBJ1-1, with a weak D call TRBD1 (6 bases). The CDR3 has 14 amino acids. Germline V gene data show CDR1 as SGHTA and CDR2 as FQGTGA. V was pared by 4 bases and J by 5 bases, with 14 bases between. The CDR3 reads CASSSESRGTEAFF. The sequenced CDR3 bases are TGTGCCAGCAGCTCAGAATCGAGGGGGACTGAA.

CDR3 in amino acids: CASSDEGQGSYEQYF. The sequenced CDR3 bases are TGTGCCAGCAGTGACGAGGGACAGGGATCCTACGAG. The chain employs TRBV2 and TRBJ2-7, with TRBD1 matching 9 bases. The observed sequence ends 3 residues before the CDR3 terminus, with the missing tail filled in from the germline J gene. CDR1 and CDR2 (germline): SNHLY, FYNNEI. The CDR3 is made up of 15 amino acids. V was pared by 3 bases and J by 1 base, with 4 bases of the junction left unmatched. Drawing the rest from reference TRBV2 and TRBJ2-7, the complete variable domain is EPEVTQTPSHQVTQMGQEVILRCVPISNHLYFYWYRQILGQKVEFLVSFYNNEISEKSEIFDDQFSVERPDGSNFTLKIRSTKLEDSAMYFCASSDEGQGSYEQYFGPGTRLTVT.

This clone showed up just a few times. The read terminates 3 residues before the CDR3 end, so the remaining end is supplied by the germline J gene. The rearrangement joins TRBV19 to TRBJ1-4, with 10 bases lining up with TRBD1. V lost 4 bases, J lost 8 bases, and 7 bases stayed unmatched. Germline lookup yields CDR1 LNHDA and CDR2 SQIVND (reference sequence). The CDR3 is 15 residues long. The CDR3: CASSTSGQGKEKLFF. Partial CDR3 DNA: TGTGCCAGTAGTACCTCGGGACAGGGGAAGGAAAAA.

This clone was recorded many times. The CDR3 end falls 3 residues outside the read, so it is completed with the germline J gene. The chain couples TRBV7-8 to TRBJ2-1; TRBD1 matches at 9 bases. V shed 7 bases, J shed 5 bases, and the junction held 9 bases outside the gene matches. The germline V gene encodes CDR1 SGHVS and CDR2 FQNEAQ. The CDR3 length is 15 residues. The CDR3 sequence is CASNPGQGRNNEQFF. Incomplete CDR3 DNA: TGTGCCAGCAACCCGGGACAGGGCCGCAACAATGAG.

This clone was picked up many times. Read data end 3 residues before the CDR3 end; the end is taken from the germline J gene. V is TRBV19 and J is TRBJ1-2, with 9 bases fitting TRBD1. The CDR3 has 14 residues. The germline V gene encodes CDR1 LNHDA and CDR2 SQIVND (reference sequence). CDR3 sequence: CASSIVFGTGGYTF. The sequenced CDR3 bases are TGTGCCAGTAGTATTGTTTTTGGGACAGGGGGC.

This clone has just a few counts. The read finishes 3 residues shy of the CDR3 end, and the germline J gene is used to complete it. This chain joins TRBV20-1 and TRBJ2-7, with no clear D. V was trimmed by 3 bases and J by 3 bases, leaving 15 bases between them. The CDR3 loop spans 14 amino acids. Germline V CDR1 and CDR2: DFQATT, SNEGSKA (reference sequence). CDR3 in amino acids: CSARVGRLLYEQYF. The covered CDR3 bases are TGCAGTGCTAGGGTGGGCCGTTTACTCTACGAG.

The CDR3 here is CASSDVAGIGEQFF. The covered CDR3 bases are TGTGCCAGCAGTGATGTAGCGGGAATAGGTGAG. The chain uses TRBV6-4 and TRBJ2-1; 8 nucleotides match TRBD2. The read comes to an end 3 residues before the CDR3 does, leaving the germline J gene to fill in the end. This CDR3 is 14 amino acids long. The V gene's germline CDR1 is MRHNA and CDR2 SNTAGT. V lost 3 bases and J lost 9; bases outside the gene matches: 7.

This clone was counted at least ten times. The sequence runs out 3 residues before the end of the CDR3; the remainder is reconstructed from the germline J gene. This chain connects TRBV13 to TRBJ1-1; a possible D gene is TRBD1 (6 bases). Per the germline V gene, CDR1 is PRHDT and CDR2 is FYEKMQ (reference sequence). V was shortened by 5 bases and J by 1 base, with 14 bases between the two germline ends. CDR3 length: 15 residues. The CDR3 reads CASSLRGSANTEAFF. CDR3 DNA, as far as it was read: TGTGCCAGCAGCCTAAGGGGGTCGGCGAACACTGAA.

Many counts were recorded for this clone. The read falls 3 residues short of the CDR3 end, and the missing part is taken from the germline J gene. V usage is TRBV19 and J usage is TRBJ2-5, with 9 nucleotides matching TRBD1. Germline CDR1 and CDR2: LNHDA and SQIVND (reference sequence). This CDR3 region has 16 residues. The V segment lost 3 bases and the J segment 7 bases; nucleotides outside the gene matches: 12. This CDR3 reads CASSIMGGQGRGTQYF. CDR3 bases read: TGTGCCAGTAGTATTATGGGGGGACAGGGACGTGGGACC.

This clone was seen at least ten times. A junction boundary mismatches the germline segment, possibly from a read error. The sequenced fragment ends 3 residues before the CDR3 boundary, so the rest is inferred from the germline J gene. This chain joins TRBV7-3 and TRBJ2-1, with TRBD2 identical over 11 bases. The CDR3 has 16 amino acids. Per the germline V gene, CDR1 is SGHTA and CDR2 is FQGTGA. The part of the CDR3 DNA that was read is TGTGCCAGCAGCCTAACTAGCGGGAGCAGGTATAATGAG. Protein product: CASSLTSGSRYNE. The whole CDR3 sequence is CASSLTSGSRYNEQFF.

This clone was seen a handful of times. Read sequence stops 3 residues before the CDR3 end, and the germline J gene provides the missing end. This chain links TRBV20-1 with TRBJ2-7; the D gene is possibly TRBD1 (6 bases). V was clipped by 3 bases and J by 3 bases, with 15 bases between them. CDR1 and CDR2 (germline): DFQATT, SNEGSKA (reference sequence). This CDR3 spans 14 amino acids. This CDR3 reads CSARVVTGNYEQYF. The covered CDR3 bases are TGCAGTGCTAGGGTCGTTACAGGGAACTACGAG.

There are many counts of this clone. The read is 3 residues too short to cover the CDR3 end, so that end is filled in from the germline J gene. The chain links TRBV30 to TRBJ1-5; 7 bases match TRBD1. V lost 0 bases to trimming and J lost 1 base; unmatched junction nucleotides: 12. Germline V lookup: CDR1 GTSNPN, CDR2 SVGIG (reference sequence). The CDR3 has 18 residues. The sequenced part of the CDR3 DNA is TGTGCCTGGAGTGTAGGTAGTGGAGGGGGCGCGAGCAATCAGCCC. It codes for CAWSVGSGGGASNQP. The whole CDR3 sequence is CAWSVGSGGGASNQPQHF.

With regard to this clone: The read falls 3 residues short of the CDR3 end, and the missing part is taken from the germline J gene. The chain recombines TRBV19 with TRBJ1-3; D perhaps matches TRBD1 (6 bases). Germline loops: CDR1 LNHDA, CDR2 SQIVND (reference sequence). V was cut by 8 bases and J by 0 bases, with 8 bases left in between. This CDR3 is 13 amino acids long. The sequenced part of the CDR3 DNA is TGTGCCAGTGAGGACAGCTCTGGAAACACC. It specifies CASEDSSGNT. The entire CDR3 protein reads CASEDSSGNTIYF.

This clone is categorized as medium-sized (0.01 to 0.1%). Coverage ceases 3 residues before the CDR3 finishes, and the germline J gene fills in the end. The chain employs TRBV6-1 and TRBJ2-3, with D possibly TRBD1 on 5 matching bases. The CDR3 is 14 residues long. V lost 2 bases and J lost 2, with 8 bases in between. Germline loops: CDR1 MNHNS, CDR2 SASEGT. The covered CDR3 bases are TGTGCCAGCAGTGAACCAGGGAACACAGATACG. Translating gives CASSEPGNTDT. The complete CDR3 reads CASSEPGNTDTQYF.

The table lists this clone with many counts. The read comes to an end 3 residues before the CDR3 does, leaving the germline J gene to fill in the end. The chain uses TRBV5-5 and TRBJ2-3; the D gene is possibly TRBD2 (5 bases). With 2 bases removed from V and 3 bases from J, the gap between germline ends came to 13 bases. The CDR3 has 15 amino acids. The germline CDR1 and CDR2 sequences are SGHKS and YYEKEE (reference sequence). CDR3 bases read: TGTGCCAGCAGCTTCGGAGGTTTCGGGACAGATACG. Translation: CASSFGGFGTDT. The full CDR3 sequence reads CASSFGGFGTDTQYF. The whole variable domain, filled in from reference TRBV5-5 and TRBJ2-3, reads DAGVTQSPTHLIKTRGQQVTLRCSPISGHKSVSWYQQVLGQGPQFIFQYYEKEERGRGNFPDRFSARQFPNYSSELNVNALLLGDSALYLCASSFGGFGTDTQYFGPGTRLTVL.

This clone occurred many times. The CDR3 end lies 3 residues beyond the end of the read and is filled in from the germline J gene. The chain links TRBV12-3 or TRBV12-4 to TRBJ2-1; 8 positions agree with TRBD2. The CDR3 sequence is 16 residues long. J was trimmed by 7 bases and V by 7 bases; bases with no gene match: 15. The chain's CDR3 is CASTRLAMEVWNEQFF. The DNA read from the CDR3 is TGTGCCAGCACCAGACTAGCGATGGAGGTCTGGAATGAG.

For this clone: The sequenced fragment ends 3 residues before the CDR3 boundary, so the rest is inferred from the germline J gene. The J gene is TRBJ2-1, the V gene TRBV6-2 or TRBV6-3; TRBD1 is a possible D gene (6 bases). V lost 4 bases and J lost 3, with 10 bases in between. The germline V gene encodes CDR1 MNHEY and CDR2 SVGEGT. This CDR3 has 14 amino acids. The sequenced part of the CDR3 DNA is TGTGCCAGCAGTTCGGGACATTACTACAATGAG. It encodes CASSSGHYYNE. The CDR3 reads in full as CASSSGHYYNEQFF.